Each of the 29 T cell receptor beta chains below was sequenced from the same sample in a study of vaccination effects on CD4 cells after COVID-19. Their antigen targets remain unknown. Profiled with immunoSEQ multiplex PCR; TCRdb holds only in-frame clones, not every one. This table has about 55,000 clones, around 67% appearing once. The ViraFEST assay expanded antigen-specific CD4+ T cells with viral peptide pools before sequencing. Culture lasted approximately 10 days before CD4+ T cell isolation. Neither prior SARS-CoV-2 infection nor positive nucleocapsid antibodies were present in the vaccine recipients. The sequences come from CD4+ T cells from PBMCs cultured with SARS-CoV-2 spike peptides, collected before COVID-19 vaccination. These receptors all stem from a human donor who received a COVID-19 vaccine.

This chain links TRBV10-3 with TRBJ1-5, with unresolved D. Trimming removed 2 bases from V and 1 base from J, with 3 bases in between. Per the germline V gene, CDR1 is ENHRY and CDR2 is SYGVKD. The CDR3 is made up of 13 amino acids. CDR3 residues: CAISEDSNQPQHF. The DNA for the CDR3 is TGTGCCATCAGTGAGGACAGCAATCAGCCCCAGCATTTT.

This clone appeared once. The chain carries TRBV24-1 and TRBJ1-5, with D possibly TRBD1 on 5 matching bases. The germline gives CDR1 KGHDR, CDR2 SFDVKD. The germline V and J ends were trimmed by 7 bases and 6 bases, with 12 bases remaining between them. This CDR3 region has 13 residues. Here the CDR3 DNA reads TGTGCCACCAGCCGCCAGGGATTTCAGCCCCAGCATTTT. This sequence encodes CATSRQGFQPQHF.

V usage is TRBV7-2 and J usage is TRBJ2-5; D may correspond to TRBD1 or TRBD2 (5 bases each). Per the germline V gene, CDR1 is SGHTA and CDR2 is FQGNSA. This CDR3 spans 13 amino acids. Trimming cost V 4 bases and J 7 bases, with 13 bases left between them. In nucleotides, the CDR3 is TGTGCCAGCAGCTCGACGGGGCTCGGGACCCAGTACTTC. Amino acid sequence: CASSSTGLGTQYF.

This sequence joins TRBV4-3 and TRBJ2-2; 7 nucleotides line up with TRBD1. Germline-derived CDR1 and CDR2 are LGHNA and YSLEER. V was clipped by 4 bases and J by 2 bases; unmatched bases: 4. This CDR3 contains 15 residues. The CDR3: CASSLQGFNTGELFF. The CDR3 nucleotides read TGCGCCAGCAGCCTACAGGGGTTTAACACCGGGGAGCTGTTTTTT.

CDR3 in amino acids: CASSRLFEQFF. For the CDR3, the DNA is TGTGCCAGCAGTAGACTCTTTGAGCAGTTCTTC. The rearrangement joins TRBV2 to TRBJ2-1; D is uncertain. The germline V gene has CDR1 SNHLY and CDR2 FYNNEI. Trimming shortened V by 5 bases and J by 9 bases, and 8 bases separated the two germline ends. The CDR3 is 11 residues long.

This rearrangement joins TRBV9 to TRBJ2-3; D might be TRBD1 (5 bases). CDR3 length equals 14 residues. V lost 0 bases and J lost 6, with 11 bases in between. The germline V gene has CDR1 SGDLS and CDR2 YYNGEE. CDR3 protein: CASSVGTPGDTQYF. The CDR3, as DNA: TGTGCCAGCAGCGTAGGGACCCCAGGGGATACGCAGTATTTT.

This clone was counted only a few times. The V gene is TRBV7-2, the J gene TRBJ1-5; D not certain. The V and J ends lost 2 bases and 0 bases respectively, with 11 bases between them. This CDR3 spans 16 amino acids. Germline CDR1 and CDR2: SGHTA and FQGNSA. CDR3 sequence reads: CASSLYGVYSNQPQHF. DNA of the CDR3: TGTGCCAGCAGCTTATATGGAGTGTATAGCAATCAGCCCCAGCATTTT.

This chain joins TRBV6-6 and TRBJ1-1; tentatively, D is TRBD1 (5 bases). V was trimmed by 10 bases and J by 2 bases, leaving 17 bases between them. Germline CDR1 and CDR2: MNHNY and SVGAGI (reference sequence). The CDR3 contains 14 residues. In DNA form, the CDR3 reads TGTGCCACCATCGTTCCTCAGGGTAACACTGAAGCTTTCTTT. This translates into CATIVPQGNTEAFF.

The sample holds one count of this clone. This sequence joins TRBV18 and TRBJ2-5, with TRBD2 as a possible D gene (6 bases). The germline gives CDR1 KGHSH, CDR2 LQKENI. The CDR3 has 14 residues. Trimming removed 6 bases from V and 4 bases from J, with 15 bases in between. CDR3 sequence reads: CASSLTRAGETQYF. CDR3 DNA: TGTGCCAGCTCCCTCACTAGAGCGGGAGAGACCCAGTACTTC.

The chain has TRBV4-2 and TRBJ2-7; maybe TRBD2 (6 bases). The germline V gene has CDR1 LGHNA and CDR2 YNFKEQ. This CDR3 comprises 16 residues. V lost 0 bases and J 3 bases, leaving 15 bases between the germline ends. The CDR3 DNA reads TGTGCCAGCAGCCAAGAAGGGAGCGGGCTAGTCTACGAGCAGTACTTC. Its translation: CASSQEGSGLVYEQYF.

CDR3 amino acids: CASSGGSRLYNEQFF. CDR3 bases: TGTGCCAGCAGCGGCGGGAGTCGACTCTACAATGAGCAGTTCTTC. The chain is built from TRBV6-5 and TRBJ2-1; TRBD2 aligns across 7 bases. V dropped 6 bases and J dropped 3; count of bases not matched to a gene: 8. CDR3 length: 15 residues. Germline V gene data show CDR1 as MNHEY and CDR2 as SVGAGI.

The rearrangement uses TRBV28 and TRBJ2-7; D call uncertain. Per the germline V gene, CDR1 is MDHEN and CDR2 is SYDVKM. The ends were cut back, 4 bases at V and 5 bases at J, with 6 bases in the middle. The CDR3 covers 11 residues. For the CDR3, the DNA is TGTGCCAGCAGTTGGTCACACGAGCAGTACTTC. Its protein is CASSWSHEQYF.

The genes are TRBV30 and TRBJ2-3, with TRBD1 identical over 8 bases. From germline, CDR1 is GTSNPN and CDR2 SVGIG (reference sequence). The V segment lost 0 bases and the J segment 7 bases; nucleotides outside the gene matches: 6. CDR3 size: 14 residues. The DNA for the CDR3 is TGTGCCTGGAGTGTGGCCAGGGGGCGGAATACGCAGTATTTT. Amino acid sequence: CAWSVARGRNTQYF.

J is TRBJ1-5 and V is TRBV4-1; D may be TRBD1 (5 bases). The CDR3 contains 15 residues. Trimming took 7 bases from V and 5 from J, leaving 18 bases between them. Germline assignment: CDR1 MGHRA and CDR2 YSYEKL. CDR3 bases: TGCGCCAGCAACGAGGAGGCAGGGCAGTATCAGCCCCAGCATTTT. This encodes CASNEEAGQYQPQHF.

The chain employs TRBV7-8 and TRBJ2-7; D is possibly TRBD2 (5 bases). Looked up from germline, CDR1 is SGHVS and CDR2 is FQNEAQ. The CDR3 is made up of 16 amino acids. V was shortened by 2 bases and J by 5 bases, with 19 bases between the two germline ends. CDR3 sequence: CASSLRFRGGGDEQYF. CDR3 bases: TGTGCCAGCAGCTTAAGGTTTCGAGGAGGAGGCGACGAGCAGTACTTC.

In this sample, this clone turned up once. The chain carries TRBV7-2 and TRBJ2-5; 7 positions match TRBD1. The CDR3 loop spans 15 amino acids. The junction had 11 bases not matched to a gene; V was cut back by 5 bases and J by 5 bases. Germline V CDR1 and CDR2: SGHTA, FQGNSA. Here the CDR3 DNA reads TGTGCCAGCAGCACAGGGGTGGGGACGTTGGAGACCCAGTACTTC. As protein: CASSTGVGTLETQYF.

The genes are TRBV5-5 and TRBJ2-7, with D uncertain. The CDR3 covers 15 residues. Looked up from germline, CDR1 is SGHKS and CDR2 is YYEKEE (reference sequence). The germline V and J ends were trimmed by 0 bases and 3 bases, with 13 bases remaining between them. The CDR3 DNA follows: TGTGCCAGCAGCTTGGGGCACACTCCTTACTACGAGCAGTACTTC. Its protein product is CASSLGHTPYYEQYF.

The chain joins TRBV19 to TRBJ1-2, with D perhaps TRBD1 (5 bases). The CDR3 has 15 residues. The germline V gene encodes CDR1 LNHDA and CDR2 SQIVND (reference sequence). V lost 5 bases and J 4 bases, leaving 17 bases between the germline ends. The CDR3 is CASSPGPGRPYGYTF. The CDR3 DNA follows: TGTGCCAGTAGTCCCGGACCAGGGCGTCCCTATGGCTACACCTTC. The full variable domain, in which reference TRBV19 and TRBJ1-2 provide the parts outside the CDR3, is DGGITQSPKYLFRKEGQNVTLSCEQNLNHDAMYWYRQDPGQGLRLIYYSQIVNDFQKGDIAEGYSVSREKKESFPLTVTSAQKNPTAFYLCASSPGPGRPYGYTFGSGTRLTVV.

The chain employs TRBV3-1 (or the pseudogene TRBV3-2) and TRBJ2-1, with 11 bases matching TRBD2. The germline V gene has CDR1 LGHDT and CDR2 YNNKEL (reference sequence). The CDR3 contains 15 residues. Unmatched junction bases numbered 5, after V lost 4 bases and J lost 6 bases. CDR3 residues: CASSRLAGGTNEQFF. The DNA of the CDR3 is TGTGCCAGCAGCCGTCTAGCGGGGGGAACCAATGAGCAGTTCTTC.

This chain uses TRBV7-2 with TRBJ2-3; D gene uncertain. Germline CDR1 and CDR2: SGHTA and FQGNSA. V was pared by 1 base and J by 6 bases, with 11 bases between. This CDR3 contains 14 residues. CDR3 sequence: CASSLGWPTDTQYF. Here the CDR3 DNA reads TGTGCCAGCAGCTTAGGTTGGCCGACCGATACGCAGTATTTT.

With respect to this clone: One end of the junction fails to match germline, which may point to a read error. This chain connects TRBV7-7 to TRBJ2-3; perhaps TRBD2 as D (5 bases). Germline V gives CDR1 SSHAT, CDR2 FNYEAQ (reference sequence). This CDR3 has 15 amino acids. The CDR3 here is CASSPHPSSTDTQYF. As DNA, the CDR3 is TGTGCTAGCAGCCCCCATCCTAGCAGCACAGATACGCAGTATTTT.

This clone was picked up a small number of times. The V gene is TRBV7-2, the J gene TRBJ2-2; unclear D gene. Per germline, CDR1 SGHTA and CDR2 FQGNSA. V dropped 3 bases and J dropped 0 bases, with 11 bases sitting between them. The CDR3 has 16 residues. The CDR3 region is CASSFRWGSNTGELFF. Here the CDR3 DNA reads TGTGCCAGCAGCTTTAGGTGGGGTTCGAACACCGGGGAGCTGTTTTTT.

The chain combines TRBV28 with TRBJ2-7, with 11 bases aligning to TRBD2. V trimming: 5 bases; J trimming: 1 base; junction bases outside the gene matches: 19. CDR1 is MDHEN, CDR2 SYDVKM, per germline. The CDR3 has 20 amino acids. CDR3 DNA sequence: TGTGCCAGCAGTCCCATAAGGCCCACTAGCGGGAGCTTGGTTTCCTACGAGCAGTACTTC. It codes for CASSPIRPTSGSLVSYEQYF.

This clone has more than one count but fewer than ten. The CDR3 region has the DNA TGTGCCAGCAGTTTAGACAGAAGGAATTCACCCCTCCACTTT. This translates into CASSLDRRNSPLHF. V gene TRBV2 combines with J gene TRBJ1-6; perhaps TRBD1 as D (5 bases). The germline V gene has CDR1 SNHLY and CDR2 FYNNEI. Trimming cost V 5 bases and J 7 bases, with 12 bases left between them. The CDR3 extends over 14 amino acids.

The chain is built from TRBV10-3 and TRBJ2-7; 7 positions agree with TRBD1. CDR1 and CDR2 (germline): ENHRY, SYGVKD. The length of the CDR3 is 12 residues. V dropped 7 bases and J dropped 4; count of bases not matched to a gene: 4. The chain's CDR3 is CAIKGGGYEQYF. The CDR3 DNA follows: TGTGCCATCAAAGGGGGCGGGTACGAGCAGTACTTC.

The chain is built from TRBV27 and TRBJ2-5; TRBD2 aligns across 7 bases. The CDR3 consists of 15 residues. Germline V lookup: CDR1 MNHEY, CDR2 SMNVEV (reference sequence). The V and J ends lost 3 bases and 2 bases, in that order; junction bases with no gene match: 6. CDR3 DNA sequence: TGTGCCAGCAGTTTCAGACGGGGACTACAAGAGACCCAGTACTTC. It specifies CASSFRRGLQETQYF.

The chain is built from TRBV15 and TRBJ2-5; D call uncertain. The V gene's germline CDR1 is LNHNV and CDR2 YYDKDF (reference sequence). The CDR3 loop spans 13 amino acids. V lost 5 bases to trimming and J lost 5 bases, with 12 bases between them. The CDR3 DNA reads as TGTGCCACCAGCCGCGACCGTCCGGAGACCCAGTACTTC. Amino acid sequence: CATSRDRPETQYF.

The J gene is TRBJ2-2, the V gene TRBV6-6; the D gene is possibly TRBD2 (7 bases). The CDR3 consists of 16 residues. Germline CDR1 reads MNHNY; CDR2 reads SVGAGI (reference sequence). Between the trimmed V and J ends, which lost 6 bases and 4 bases, there was a span of 18 bases. CDR3 residues: CASSQGRGDGTGELFF. In DNA, the CDR3 is TGTGCCAGCAGCCAGGGGAGGGGGGACGGCACCGGGGAGCTGTTTTTT.

The chain couples TRBV15 to TRBJ2-5, with 9 bases fitting TRBD2. CDR1 and CDR2 from the germline V gene are LNHNV and YYDKDF (reference sequence). Germline trimming cut 4 bases from V and 4 bases from J; bases unmatched to any gene: 1. CDR3 length: 13 residues. This chain's CDR3 is CATSNSGGETQYF. The CDR3 DNA is TGTGCCACCAGCAATAGCGGGGGAGAGACCCAGTACTTC.